The 21 T cell receptor beta chains below were found in one sample sequenced in a study of identifying expanded T cells in peripheral blood. Assay: immunoSEQ multiplex PCR; the TCRdb copy retains only in-frame clones and omits some. The sample carries 100,000 or so clones, 75% to 90% recorded once. Sequenced input: blood. Receptors were obtained from a person between 18 and 75 years old in good health.

J is TRBJ1-1 and V is TRBV11-2; weak D call: TRBD1 (5 bases). The ends were cut back, 1 base at V and 8 bases at J, with 11 bases in the middle. Per the germline V gene, CDR1 is SGHAT and CDR2 is FQNNGV. The CDR3 runs to 13 residues. This CDR3 is CASSLGQGEEAFF. CDR3 sequence (DNA): TGTGCCAGCAGCTTAGGGCAGGGAGAGGAAGCTTTCTTT.

The chain combines TRBV18 with TRBJ1-3, with D perhaps matching TRBD1 (5 bases). The V and J ends lost 4 bases and 0 bases respectively, with 16 bases between them. This CDR3 comprises 17 residues. CDR1 KGHSH and CDR2 LQKENI come from the germline V gene. Written as DNA, the CDR3 is TGTGCCAGCTCACGGGACCCAGGGTTCATCTCTGGAAACACCATATATTTT. It yields the protein CASSRDPGFISGNTIYF. The full variable domain, rest sourced from reference TRBV18 and TRBJ1-3, is NAGVMQNPRHLVRRRGQEARLRCSPMKGHSHVYWYRQLPEEGLKFMVYLQKENIIDESGMPKERFSAEFPKEGPSILRIQQVVRGDSAAYFCASSRDPGFISGNTIYFGEGSWLTVV.

This chain connects TRBV19 to TRBJ1-4; weak D call: TRBD1 (6 bases). The germline V gene has CDR1 LNHDA and CDR2 SQIVND (reference sequence). This CDR3 spans 13 amino acids. With 5 bases removed from V and 5 bases from J, the gap between germline ends came to 9 bases. The CDR3 protein is CASSGQRNEKLFF. The CDR3 nucleotides read TGTGCCAGTAGTGGACAGAGGAATGAAAAACTGTTTTTT.

This clone was found a few times. The gene calls are TRBV5-1 and TRBJ1-5; weak D call: TRBD1 (5 bases). CDR3 length: 15 residues. The ends were cut back, 5 bases at V and 4 bases at J, with 16 bases in the middle. CDR1 is SGHRS, CDR2 YFSETQ, per germline. This chain's CDR3 is CASSLGDSVNQPQHF. In DNA, the CDR3 is TGCGCCAGCAGTCTCGGTGACAGTGTTAATCAGCCCCAGCATTTT.

The CDR3 protein is CASKDGLAGSYNEQFF. The CDR3 bases are TGTGCCAGTAAAGATGGACTAGCGGGGAGTTACAATGAGCAGTTCTTC. The chain uses TRBV19 and TRBJ2-1; the match to TRBD2 covers 12 bases. CDR3 length: 16 amino acids. V lost 7 bases, J lost 4 bases, and 8 bases stayed unmatched. Germline V gene sequence: CDR1 LNHDA, CDR2 SQIVND (reference sequence). The variable domain in full, with the rest retrieved from reference TRBV19 and TRBJ2-1, is DGGITQSPKYLFRKEGQNVTLSCEQNLNHDAMYWYRQDPGQGLRLIYYSQIVNDFQKGDIAEGYSVSREKKESFPLTVTSAQKNPTAFYLCASKDGLAGSYNEQFFGPGTRLTVL.

The V call is TRBV7-2, the J call TRBJ1-3, with a tentative D call TRBD1 (5 bases). Germline CDR1 SGHTA, CDR2 FQGNSA. CDR3 size: 16 residues. Trimming left V 3 bases short and J 1 base short, with 13 bases between. CDR3 DNA: TGTGCCAGCAGCTTGGGGGGGTACGGGTCTGGAAACACCATATATTTT. Translation gives CASSLGGYGSGNTIYF.

V is TRBV6-1 and J is TRBJ2-7, with D possibly called TRBD1 or TRBD2 (5 bases each). Trimming cost V 7 bases and J 1 base, with 17 bases left between them. The length of the CDR3 is 15 residues. CDR1 and CDR2 from the germline V gene are MNHNS and SASEGT. The CDR3: CASTRVWDGSYEQYF. The DNA for the CDR3 is TGTGCCAGCACTAGAGTTTGGGACGGGTCCTACGAGCAGTACTTC.

The chain joins TRBV7-9 to TRBJ2-1, with D unresolved. V was pared by 1 base and J by 7 bases, with 14 bases between. The V gene's germline CDR1 is SEHNR and CDR2 FQNEAQ (reference sequence). This CDR3 region has 15 residues. CDR3 sequence (DNA): TGTGCCAGCAGCTTAGGTAGCAGCCTCTTGAATGAGCAGTTCTTC. Translated: CASSLGSSLLNEQFF. Drawing the rest from reference TRBV7-9 and TRBJ2-1, the complete variable domain is DTGVSQNPRHKITKRGQNVTFRCDPISEHNRLYWYRQTLGQGPEFLTYFQNEAQLEKSRLLSDRFSAERPKGSFSTLEIQRTEQGDSAMYLCASSLGSSLLNEQFFGPGTRLTVL.

J is TRBJ2-1 and V is TRBV4-3; TRBD2 agrees at 9 bases. The V and J ends lost 3 bases and 7 bases, in that order; junction bases with no gene match: 10. In germline, CDR1 is LGHNA, CDR2 YSLEER. CDR3 length: 16 residues. CDR3 in amino acids: CASSQTIAGAGNEQFF. CDR3 DNA: TGCGCCAGCAGCCAGACAATAGCGGGAGCGGGGAATGAGCAGTTCTTC.

The chain joins TRBV4-1 to TRBJ2-2; D gene unclear. CDR3 length equals 17 residues. Germline CDR1 and CDR2: MGHRA and YSYEKL. Trimming pared 0 bases from V and 4 bases from J, leaving 15 bases between. CDR3 bases: TGCGCCAGCAGCCAAGATTTAGGTTCAGTTTCCACCGGGGAGCTGTTTTTT. Residues: CASSQDLGSVSTGELFF.

The J gene is TRBJ2-1, the V gene TRBV5-1; 8 positions match TRBD2. The CDR3 consists of 16 residues. Per germline, CDR1 SGHRS and CDR2 YFSETQ. J lost 2 bases, V lost 0 bases, and 4 bases had no gene match. The CDR3 coding sequence is TGCGCCAGCAGCTTGGACCCGGGAGGGACCTACAATGAGCAGTTCTTC. The encoded protein is CASSLDPGGTYNEQFF.

This clone was counted once. V and J are TRBV4-1 and TRBJ2-5, with 10 bases lining up with TRBD1. Trimming at V came to 4 bases and at J to 4 bases, leaving 9 bases not matched to a gene. The CDR3 totals 16 residues. Germline V lookup: CDR1 MGHRA, CDR2 YSYEKL. The CDR3 loop is CASSPRTGGRLETQYF. The CDR3 DNA reads TGCGCCAGCAGCCCCCGGACAGGGGGGCGCCTAGAGACCCAGTACTTC.

This clone was seen once. This rearrangement joins TRBV10-2 to TRBJ1-2; unclear D gene. Germline V CDR1 and CDR2: WSHSY, SAAADI. This CDR3 region has 12 residues. The V end lost 8 bases, the J end lost 1 base, and 8 bases lay between the germline ends. The CDR3 loop is CASSYFNYGYTF. CDR3 bases: TGCGCCAGCTCTTATTTTAACTATGGCTACACCTTC.

The chain recombines TRBV30 with TRBJ1-5; no clear D. Germline V gene data show CDR1 as GTSNPN and CDR2 as SVGIG (reference sequence). Between the trimmed V and J ends, which lost 2 bases and 5 bases, there was a span of 10 bases. The CDR3 has 13 amino acids. The CDR3, as DNA: TGTGCCTGGAGTCGGTCCATCGATCAGCCCCAGCATTTT. Translation gives CAWSRSIDQPQHF.

The chain has TRBV9 and TRBJ1-1; D unresolved. CDR1 and CDR2 (germline): SGDLS, YYNGEE. V lost 2 bases to trimming and J lost 1 base, with 6 bases between them. The CDR3 runs to 13 residues. As DNA, the CDR3 is TGTGCCAGCAGCGTGGAGACGAACACTGAAGCTTTCTTT. Translated: CASSVETNTEAFF.

V usage is TRBV30 and J usage is TRBJ2-3; possibly TRBD2 for D (7 bases). The CDR3 is 15 amino acids. Per the germline V gene, CDR1 is GTSNPN and CDR2 is SVGIG (reference sequence). V was pared by 3 bases and J by 0 bases, with 13 bases between. The CDR3 nucleotides are TGTGCCTGGAGCGCCGGGGGGCCTAGCACAGATACGCAGTATTTT. Residues: CAWSAGGPSTDTQYF.

The chain recombines TRBV5-1 with TRBJ2-2; D is possibly TRBD2 (6 bases). CDR1 is SGHRS, CDR2 YFSETQ, per germline. The CDR3 totals 16 residues. V shed 4 bases and J shed 2 bases, with 15 bases lying between them. The CDR3: CASSPEGLFNTGELFF. The CDR3 DNA sequence: TGCGCCAGCAGCCCGGAGGGACTGTTTAACACCGGGGAGCTGTTTTTT.

The chain employs TRBV5-1 and TRBJ1-4; 7 bases are a match to TRBD1. From germline, CDR1 is SGHRS and CDR2 YFSETQ. J gave up 0 bases and V 4 bases, and 3 bases lay outside the gene matches. The CDR3 spans 15 residues. Written as DNA, the CDR3 is TGCGCCAGCAGCCCCCAGGGGGCAACTAATGAAAAACTGTTTTTT. It specifies CASSPQGATNEKLFF.

The rearrangement joins TRBV19 to TRBJ1-6; TRBD1 agrees at 7 bases. V lost 6 bases to trimming and J lost 13 bases; unmatched junction nucleotides: 18. Germline-derived CDR1 and CDR2 are LNHDA and SQIVND (reference sequence). CDR3 length equals 16 residues. CDR3 sequence: CASSKTPGTAAFPLHF. In nucleotides, the CDR3 is TGTGCCAGTAGCAAGACCCCCGGGACAGCAGCTTTCCCCCTCCACTTT.

This chain uses TRBV7-4 with TRBJ2-4; tentative D call: TRBD1 (5 bases). The CDR3 sequence is 16 residues long. With 6 bases removed from V and 0 bases from J, the gap between germline ends came to 15 bases. Per the germline V gene, CDR1 is SGHVT and CDR2 is SQSDAQ. CDR3: CASRRARVGAKNIQYF. CDR3 nucleotide sequence: TGTGCCAGCAGACGCGCCAGGGTGGGAGCCAAAAACATTCAGTACTTC.

The chain recombines TRBV9 with TRBJ1-1; no firm D call. CDR3 length equals 13 residues. Germline V gene sequence: CDR1 SGDLS, CDR2 YYNGEE. The V and J ends lost 0 bases and 4 bases respectively, with 7 bases between them. DNA of the CDR3: TGTGCCAGCAGCGTAGGCAGTACCACTGAAGCTTTCTTT. Its translation: CASSVGSTTEAFF.